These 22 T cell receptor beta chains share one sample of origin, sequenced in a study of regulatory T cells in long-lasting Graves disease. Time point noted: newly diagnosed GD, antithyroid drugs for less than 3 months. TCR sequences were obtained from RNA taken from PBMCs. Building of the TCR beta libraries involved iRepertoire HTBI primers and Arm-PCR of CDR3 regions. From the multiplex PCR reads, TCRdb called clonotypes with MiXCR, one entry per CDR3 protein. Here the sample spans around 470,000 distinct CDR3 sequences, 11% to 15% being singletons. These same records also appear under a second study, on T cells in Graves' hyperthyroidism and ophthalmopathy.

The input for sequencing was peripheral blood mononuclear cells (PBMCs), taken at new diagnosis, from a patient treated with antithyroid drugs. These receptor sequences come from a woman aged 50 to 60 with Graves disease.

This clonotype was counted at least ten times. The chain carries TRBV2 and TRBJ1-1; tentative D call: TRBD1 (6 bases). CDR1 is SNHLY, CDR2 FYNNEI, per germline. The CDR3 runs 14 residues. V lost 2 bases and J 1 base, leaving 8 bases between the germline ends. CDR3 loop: CASSEIQGNTEAFF. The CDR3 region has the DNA TGTGCCAGCAGTGAAATACAGGGGAACACTGAAGCTTTCTTT.

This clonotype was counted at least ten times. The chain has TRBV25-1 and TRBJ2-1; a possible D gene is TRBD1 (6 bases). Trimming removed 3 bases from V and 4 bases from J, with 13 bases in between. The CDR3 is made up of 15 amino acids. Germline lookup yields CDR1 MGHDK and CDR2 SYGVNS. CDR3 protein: CASSDSQGWYNEQFF. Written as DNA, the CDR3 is TGTGCCAGCAGTGATTCTCAGGGGTGGTACAATGAGCAGTTCTTC.

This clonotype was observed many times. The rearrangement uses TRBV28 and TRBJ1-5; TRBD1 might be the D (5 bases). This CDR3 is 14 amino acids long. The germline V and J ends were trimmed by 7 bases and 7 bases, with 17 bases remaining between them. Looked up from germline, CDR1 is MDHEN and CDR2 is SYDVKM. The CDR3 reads CASKTGGEGQPQHF. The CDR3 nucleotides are TGTGCCAGCAAGACGGGGGGGGAGGGACAGCCCCAGCATTTT.

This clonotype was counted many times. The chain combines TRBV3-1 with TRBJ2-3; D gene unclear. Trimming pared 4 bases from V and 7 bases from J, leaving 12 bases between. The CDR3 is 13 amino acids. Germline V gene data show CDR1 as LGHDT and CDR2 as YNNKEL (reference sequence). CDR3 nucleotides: TGTGCCAGCAGCCTAGGGAACGCGAATACGCAGTATTTT. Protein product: CASSLGNANTQYF.

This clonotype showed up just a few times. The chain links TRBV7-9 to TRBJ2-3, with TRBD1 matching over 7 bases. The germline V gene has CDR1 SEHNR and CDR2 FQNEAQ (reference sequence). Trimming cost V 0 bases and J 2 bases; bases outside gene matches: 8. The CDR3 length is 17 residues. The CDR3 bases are TGTGCCAGCAGCTTAGCGTCCCAGGGGGTGTACACAGATACGCAGTATTTT. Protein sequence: CASSLASQGVYTDTQYF.

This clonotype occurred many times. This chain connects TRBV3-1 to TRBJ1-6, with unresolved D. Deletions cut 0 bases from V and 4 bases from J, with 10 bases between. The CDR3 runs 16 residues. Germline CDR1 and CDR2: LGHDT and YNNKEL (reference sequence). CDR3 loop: CASSQEVADYNSPLHF. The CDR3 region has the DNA TGTGCCAGCAGCCAAGAAGTGGCGGATTATAATTCACCCCTCCACTTT.

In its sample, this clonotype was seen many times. CDR3 in DNA: TGTGCCAGCAGTTATCTTCGGGATACTGAAGCTTTCTTT. It yields the protein CASSYLRDTEAFF. The rearrangement joins TRBV6-5 to TRBJ1-1, with D unclear. From germline, CDR1 is MNHEY and CDR2 SVGAGI. V lost 3 bases and J 5 bases, leaving 10 bases between the germline ends. The CDR3 is 13 residues long.

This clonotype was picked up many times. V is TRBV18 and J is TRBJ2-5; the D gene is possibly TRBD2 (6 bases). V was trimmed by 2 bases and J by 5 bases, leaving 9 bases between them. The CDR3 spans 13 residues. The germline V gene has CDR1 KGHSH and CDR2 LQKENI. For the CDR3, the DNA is TGTGCCAGCTCACCAGGAGGGCTGGAGACCCAGTACTTC. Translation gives CASSPGGLETQYF. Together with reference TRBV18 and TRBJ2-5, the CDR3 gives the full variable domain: NAGVMQNPRHLVRRRGQEARLRCSPMKGHSHVYWYRQLPEEGLKFMVYLQKENIIDESGMPKERFSAEFPKEGPSILRIQQVVRGDSAAYFCASSPGGLETQYFGPGTRLLVL.

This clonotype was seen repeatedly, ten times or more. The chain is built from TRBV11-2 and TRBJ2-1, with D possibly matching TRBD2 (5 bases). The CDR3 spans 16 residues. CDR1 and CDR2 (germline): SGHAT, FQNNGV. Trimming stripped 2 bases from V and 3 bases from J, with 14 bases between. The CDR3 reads CASSLLTTYLYNEQFF. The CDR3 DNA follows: TGTGCCAGCAGCTTACTGACTACATACCTCTACAATGAGCAGTTCTTC. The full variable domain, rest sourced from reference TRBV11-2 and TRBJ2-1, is EAGVAQSPRYKIIEKRQSVAFWCNPISGHATLYWYQQILGQGPKLLIQFQNNGVVDDSQLPKDRFSAERLKGVDSTLKIQPAKLEDSAVYLCASSLLTTYLYNEQFFGPGTRLTVL.

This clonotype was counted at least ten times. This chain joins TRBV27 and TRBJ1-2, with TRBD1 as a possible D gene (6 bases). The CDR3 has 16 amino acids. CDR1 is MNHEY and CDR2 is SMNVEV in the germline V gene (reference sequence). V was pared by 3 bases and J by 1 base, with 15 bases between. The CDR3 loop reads CASSFGGAKNNYGYTF. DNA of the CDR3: TGTGCCAGCAGTTTCGGGGGGGCGAAAAATAACTATGGCTACACCTTC.

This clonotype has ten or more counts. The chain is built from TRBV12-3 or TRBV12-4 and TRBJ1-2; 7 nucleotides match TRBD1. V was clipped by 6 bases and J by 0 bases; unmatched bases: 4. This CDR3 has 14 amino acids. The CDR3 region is CASRPGTANYGYTF. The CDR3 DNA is TGTGCCAGCAGGCCCGGGACAGCTAACTATGGCTACACCTTC.

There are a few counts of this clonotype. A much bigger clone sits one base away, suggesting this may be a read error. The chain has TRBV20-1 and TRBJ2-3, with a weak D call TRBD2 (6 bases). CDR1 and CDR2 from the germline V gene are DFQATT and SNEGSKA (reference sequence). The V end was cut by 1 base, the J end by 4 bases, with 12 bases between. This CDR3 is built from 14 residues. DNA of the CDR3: TGCAGTGCTAGAGTCTGGCTAGCGCCAGATACGCAGTATTTT. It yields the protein CSARVWLAPDTQYF.

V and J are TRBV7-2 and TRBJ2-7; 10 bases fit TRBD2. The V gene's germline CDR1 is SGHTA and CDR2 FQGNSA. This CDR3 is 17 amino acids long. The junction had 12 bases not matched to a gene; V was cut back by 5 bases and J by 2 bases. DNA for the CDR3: TGTGCCAGCAGCCCCGCTGAAGCGGGAGGGATCCCCTACGAGCAGTACTTC. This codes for CASSPAEAGGIPYEQYF.

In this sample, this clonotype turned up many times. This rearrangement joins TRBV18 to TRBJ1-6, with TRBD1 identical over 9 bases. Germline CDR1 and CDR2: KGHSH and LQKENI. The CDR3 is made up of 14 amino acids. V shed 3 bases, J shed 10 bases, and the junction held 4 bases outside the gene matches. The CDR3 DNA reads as TGTGCCAGCTCACCGGGACAGGGCCCCTCACCCCTCCACTTT. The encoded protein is CASSPGQGPSPLHF.

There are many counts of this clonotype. The CDR3 nucleotides are TGTGCCAGCAGCCAAGGTAGTCGGAATCAGCCCCAGCATTTT. Amino acid sequence: CASSQGSRNQPQHF. The chain is built from TRBV3-1 and TRBJ1-5; D call uncertain. Germline V lookup: CDR1 LGHDT, CDR2 YNNKEL (reference sequence). The CDR3 contains 14 residues. V lost 1 base and J lost 4, with 8 bases in between. Drawing the rest from reference TRBV3-1 and TRBJ1-5, the complete variable domain is DTAVSQTPKYLVTQMGNDKSIKCEQNLGHDTMYWYKQDSKKFLKIMFSYNNKELIINETVPNRFSPKSPDKAHLNLHINSLELGDSAVYFCASSQGSRNQPQHFGDGTRLSIL.

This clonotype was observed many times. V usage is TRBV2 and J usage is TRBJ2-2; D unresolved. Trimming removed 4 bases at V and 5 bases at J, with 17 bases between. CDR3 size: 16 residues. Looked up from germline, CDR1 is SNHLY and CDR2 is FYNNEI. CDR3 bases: TGTGCCAGCAGTGGGACCTCCGGGCCCCTTACCGGGGAGCTGTTTTTT. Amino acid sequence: CASSGTSGPLTGELFF.

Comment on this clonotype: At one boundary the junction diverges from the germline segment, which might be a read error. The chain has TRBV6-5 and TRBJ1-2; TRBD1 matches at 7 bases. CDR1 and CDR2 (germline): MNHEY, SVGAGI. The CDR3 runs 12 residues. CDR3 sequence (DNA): TGTGCCAGCAGTTTACCGACAGGGACTGCATTCTTC. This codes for CASSLPTGTAFF.

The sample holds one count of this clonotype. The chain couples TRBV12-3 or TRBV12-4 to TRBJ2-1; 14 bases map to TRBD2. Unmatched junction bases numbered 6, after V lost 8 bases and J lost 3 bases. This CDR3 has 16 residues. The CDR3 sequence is CASSGLAGGLYNEQFF. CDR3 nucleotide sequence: TGTGCCAGCTCTGGACTAGCGGGAGGCCTCTACAATGAGCAGTTCTTC.

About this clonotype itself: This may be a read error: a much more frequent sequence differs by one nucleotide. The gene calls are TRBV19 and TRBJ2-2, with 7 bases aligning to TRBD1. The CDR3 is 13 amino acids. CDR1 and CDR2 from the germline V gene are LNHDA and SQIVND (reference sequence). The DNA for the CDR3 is TGTACCAGTAGTAGGACAGGCGGCGGGGAGCTGTTTTTT. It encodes CTSSRTGGGELFF. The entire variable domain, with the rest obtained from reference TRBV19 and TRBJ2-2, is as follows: DGGITQSPKYLFRKEGQNVTLSCEQNLNHDAMYWYRQDPGQGLRLIYYSQIVNDFQKGDIAEGYSVSREKKESFPLTVTSAQKNPTAFYLCTSSRTGGGELFFGEGSRLTVL.

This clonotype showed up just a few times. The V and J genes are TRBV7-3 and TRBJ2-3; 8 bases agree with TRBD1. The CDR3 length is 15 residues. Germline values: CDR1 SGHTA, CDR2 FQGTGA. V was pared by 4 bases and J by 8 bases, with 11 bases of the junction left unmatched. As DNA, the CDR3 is TGTGCCAGCAGCTCCGGGACAGGTGGTTTTGGTACGCAGTATTTT. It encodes CASSSGTGGFGTQYF.

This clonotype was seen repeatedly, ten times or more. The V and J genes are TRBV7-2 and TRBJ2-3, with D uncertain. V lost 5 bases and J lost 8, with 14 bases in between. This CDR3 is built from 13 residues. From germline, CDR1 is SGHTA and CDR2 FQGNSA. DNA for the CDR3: TGTGCCAGCAGCACCGAAACCCATTCTACGCAGTATTTT. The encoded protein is CASSTETHSTQYF.

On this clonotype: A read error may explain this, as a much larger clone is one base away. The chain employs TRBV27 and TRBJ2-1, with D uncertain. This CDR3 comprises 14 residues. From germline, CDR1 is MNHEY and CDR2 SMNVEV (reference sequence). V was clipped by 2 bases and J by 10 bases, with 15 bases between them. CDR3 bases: TGTGCCAGCAGTTTAACCAGGAACGCCTACGAGCAGTTCTTC. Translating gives CASSLTRNAYEQFF.